Detailed here is one T cell receptor beta chain. This sample was included in a study of cytomegalovirus exposure and HLA in healthy donors. 60 Vbeta and 13 Jbeta primers were used in PCR. Sequenced by immunoSEQ multiplex PCR; TCRdb stores in-frame clones only, minus some. The repertoire has some 110,000 clones, under 80% of them found once; the top ten carry under 14%. This CDR3 region has 16 residues. The sample comprised PBMCs. This clonotype originated in a woman aged 45-60 years in good health and CMV-seropositive. The V and J genes are TRBV21-1 and TRBJ1-1. TRBV21-1 is a recognized pseudogene. The CDR3 DNA sequence: TGTGCCAGCAGCCCCCGGAGGGACGAGCCGAACACTGAAGCTTTCTTT. It is translated as CASSPRRDEPNTEAFF.